This T cell receptor beta chain is from a study of graft-versus-host responses after intestinal transplantation. In the study overall: Recipients were all induced with anti-thymocyte globulin, then given tacrolimus and steroids for approximately three years. Overall study results and limits: Among recipient marrow samples, GvH clones were found; some appeared first in ileum or blood.

Note on this clone: Its cognate antigen is unknown.

V lost 1 base and J 6 bases, leaving 10 bases between the germline ends. The germline V gene encodes CDR1 SGHAT and CDR2 FQNNGV. There are 15 residues in the CDR3. Produced via immunoSEQ multiplex PCR; TCRdb's table is partial and in-frame only. Of under 150,000 clones detected, around 90% appear once; the ten largest clones hold roughly 0.15%. The TCR originated in a human donor who received an intestinal transplant. The chain combines TRBV11-2 with TRBJ1-6, with D unclear. Here the sequenced sample was unstimulated CD4+ T cells sorted from spleen or lymph node cells, taken before intestinal transplant. The CDR3 nucleotides read TGTGCCAGCAGCTTAGGAGTTGGCAGTAATTCACCCCTCCACTTT. Translating gives CASSLGVGSNSPLHF.